This T cell receptor beta chain comes out of a study of graft-versus-host responses after intestinal transplantation. Looking at the study overall: Recipients had multivisceral, liver-intestinal, or isolated intestinal transplants.

Generated by immunoSEQ multiplex PCR, the TCRdb table keeps only in-frame clones and is missing some. The table includes roughly 110,000 clones, roughly 87% detected once. Turning to this clone: Its specificity is unknown.

Study-level points and caveats: Early after transplant, HvG clones declined as circulating GvH clones peaked. Investigators detected GvH clones in recipient marrow, with some emerging earlier in ileum or blood. Elevated graft-versus-host to host-versus-graft clonal ratios in allografts were recorded for patients with graft-donor T cell macrochimerism.

Trimming shortened V by 0 bases and J by 4 bases, and 12 bases separated the two germline ends. From germline, CDR1 is SGHDT and CDR2 YYEEEE. This CDR3 region has 15 residues. Sequences were derived from unstimulated CD4+ T cells sorted from spleen or lymph node cells, sampled before transplant. This sequence joins TRBV5-6 and TRBJ2-3; no firm D call. The sequence was obtained from a human donor who was the organ donor for an intestinal transplant. The CDR3 region has the DNA TGTGCCAGCAGCTTGGGGATCGGCACCCCAGATACGCAGTATTTT. This translates into CASSLGIGTPDTQYF.